This T cell receptor beta chain appears in the sequencing data of a study of T cell repertoires in cytomegalovirus infection (dated by TCRdb to between 2018 and 2021). The study in broad terms: The peptide stimulations were aimed at well-studied HLA-B-restricted epitopes as well as recently identified HLA-C-restricted CMV epitopes, whose presentation resists viral immunomodulation. Because public TCR beta signatures pointed to carriage of CMV infection together with the matching HLA type, the HLA type of each donor mattered for the analysis.

Read against the paper, the sample's treatment or condition label means: in vitro stimulation with specific CMV peptide epitopes to enrich CMV-specific T cells. Instrument used: Illumina HiSeq 1500. TCRdb applied fastp at Q25 and MiXCR to the public reads, then kept only in-frame beta chains. Rows are combined by CDR3 protein, so each entry shows the most common genes and DNA. For this sample the table gives a few hundred thousand distinct CDR3 sequences, of which more than 20% were detected only once. The ten most abundant clones make up 10% to 15% of the sample. General findings and caveats noted by the study authors: Cumulative frequency of public TCR beta family members discriminated carriers of CMV infection plus the relevant HLA type in this cohort and an independent roughly 330-donor cohort. The ex vivo response was dominated by HLA-C-restricted CMV-specific TCR beta clonotypes, which also provided the single most frequent clonotype in two of eight donors.

The CDR3 holds 18 amino acids from the cysteine to the phenylalanine. Here the CDR3 DNA is all that survives: 54 bases in frame from base 1. Trimmed from V: 10 bases; trimmed from J: 7 bases; junction bases lacking a gene match: 20. Via the germline V gene (reference sequence), CDR1 is LNHDA and CDR2 SQIVND. About this clonotype: Its antigen remains unidentified. Base quality data are lacking; no much larger clone is found one base away.

This sequence uses TRBV19 and TRBJ2-1, and 12 junctional nucleotides match TRBD2. Specimen: cultured PBMCs, collected from culture after CMV antigen stimulation. This receptor was identified in a human donor in good health (CMV status not recorded). Some clones in this sample may be carry-over from other donors' samples. The CDR3 region: CATCVGLAGARPRNEQFF. In nucleotide form, the sequence is TGTGCCACCTGCGTGGGACTAGCGGGCGCCCGACCTCGGAATGAGCAGTTCTTC.